This T cell receptor beta chain emerged from a study of T cells after yellow fever vaccination. Study-level points and caveats: Shared CD4/CD8 clonotypes were a small share, likely from convergent recombination.

Worth noting for this clonotype: Its cognate antigen is unknown.

This CDR3 comprises 13 residues. Trimming removed 0 bases from V and 13 bases from J, with 13 bases in between. CDR1 MNHEY and CDR2 SVGEGT come from the germline V gene. TCRdb reanalysed the 5' RACE reads using MiXCR and keeps one entry per CDR3 protein. Among 350,000 to 450,000 distinct CDR3 sequences listed, about 6% were seen once. This TCR derives from a man under 40 who received the YFV17D yellow fever vaccine. This sample comprised PBMCs, obtained 5 days after the yellow fever booster vaccination. The J gene is TRBJ2-1, the V gene TRBV6-2 or TRBV6-3; D is undetermined. CDR3 region: CASSYSTSREQFF. In nucleotides, the CDR3 is TGTGCCAGCAGTTACTCCACGTCCCGAGAACAGTTCTTC.